Shown below are 28 T cell receptor beta chains from a single sample sequenced in a study of cytomegalovirus exposure and HLA in healthy donors. Use of 60 Vbeta and 13 Jbeta primers characterized the PCR. Measured with immunoSEQ multiplex PCR; TCRdb has only the in-frame clones, and not every one. The sample includes about 160,000 clones, around 75% seen only once; the top ten take 2.5% to 3.5%. Sequencing was performed on PBMCs. All receptors come from a woman between 45 and 65 years old in good health and CMV-seropositive.

This clone was picked up a small number of times. The chain employs TRBV19 and TRBJ2-4; D gene ambiguous. The germline V gene encodes CDR1 LNHDA and CDR2 SQIVND (reference sequence). The CDR3 is 14 amino acids. Trimming removed 5 bases at V and 0 bases at J, with 8 bases between. This chain's CDR3 is CASSLFLAKNIQYF. DNA of the CDR3: TGTGCCAGTAGTTTGTTCTTAGCCAAAAACATTCAGTACTTC.

The chain employs TRBV2 and TRBJ1-2; D is ambiguous. This CDR3 comprises 14 residues. V lost 8 bases, J lost 2 bases, and 15 bases lay in between. The germline gives CDR1 SNHLY, CDR2 FYNNEI. Here the CDR3 DNA reads TGTGCCAGCCGGACTACCGCAGCGAACTATGGCTACACCTTC. Encoded protein: CASRTTAANYGYTF. Combining the CDR3 with reference TRBV2 and TRBJ1-2 gives the whole variable domain EPEVTQTPSHQVTQMGQEVILRCVPISNHLYFYWYRQILGQKVEFLVSFYNNEISEKSEIFDDQFSVERPDGSNFTLKIRSTKLEDSAMYFCASRTTAANYGYTFGSGTRLTVV.

The chain employs TRBV4-1 and TRBJ2-5; a possible D gene is TRBD2 (5 bases). Gene TRBJ2-7 matches the end of the DNA better, so the J call may be wrong. Germline V gene lookup returns CDR1 MGHRA and CDR2 YSYEKL. This CDR3 contains 16 residues. The CDR3 DNA follows: TGCGCCAGCAGCCAAGACGGACTCGGACCTCCCTACGAGCAGTACTTC. It codes for CASSQDGLGPPYEQYF.

The chain employs TRBV5-1 and TRBJ2-7, with 8 positions matching TRBD2. J gave up 2 bases and V 3 bases, and 7 bases lay outside the gene matches. Germline lookup yields CDR1 SGHRS and CDR2 YFSETQ. The CDR3 has 15 amino acids. The CDR3 nucleotides read TGCGCCAGCAGCTCGGCGAGCGGGGGAACCTACGAGCAGTACTTC. Amino acid sequence: CASSSASGGTYEQYF.

Regarding this clone: The identical CDR3 is also encoded by other nucleotide sequences in the sample. The chain couples TRBV5-1 to TRBJ2-1, with D maybe TRBD2 (5 bases). Deletions cut 2 bases from V and 10 bases from J, with 10 bases between. The CDR3 length is 12 residues. CDR1 and CDR2 from the germline V gene are SGHRS and YFSETQ. The CDR3 bases are TGCGCCAGCAGCTTTGGAGGCCGAGAGCAGTTCTTC. Its translation is CASSFGGREQFF.

The chain carries TRBV7-8 and TRBJ2-5; no reliable D call. The J call is doubtful: the DNA matches TRBJ2-7 better. The CDR3 runs 12 residues. Germline-derived CDR1 and CDR2 are SGHVS and FQNEAQ. CDR3 sequence: CASSLDAREQYF. As DNA, the CDR3 is TGTGCCAGCAGCTTAGACGCTCGCGAGCAGTACTTC.

The chain uses TRBV4-2 and TRBJ2-3, with 7 bases that match TRBD1. This CDR3 has 15 residues. J gave up 3 bases and V 1 base, and 4 bases lay outside the gene matches. CDR1 and CDR2 from the germline V gene are LGHNA and YNFKEQ. The CDR3 loop reads CASSQADRVTDTQYF. The CDR3 bases are TGTGCCAGCAGCCAAGCTGACAGGGTGACAGATACGCAGTATTTT.

This clone was recorded a few times. For the CDR3, the DNA is TGTGCCAGCTCAGCTTCAGGGGGAGGTCAGCCCCAGCATTTT. Translation gives CASSASGGGQPQHF. The chain combines TRBV18 with TRBJ1-5, with 7 bases identical to TRBD1. With V trimmed by 5 bases and J by 6 bases, 7 bases remained unmatched. This CDR3 is 14 amino acids long. Per germline, CDR1 KGHSH and CDR2 LQKENI. The full variable domain, with the rest looked up from reference TRBV18 and TRBJ1-5, is NAGVMQNPRHLVRRRGQEARLRCSPMKGHSHVYWYRQLPEEGLKFMVYLQKENIIDESGMPKERFSAEFPKEGPSILRIQQVVRGDSAAYFCASSASGGGQPQHFGDGTRLSIL.

V and J are TRBV9 and TRBJ2-1; D not resolved. Trimming shortened V by 1 base and J by 7 bases, and 9 bases separated the two germline ends. This CDR3 has 13 residues. The germline V gene has CDR1 SGDLS and CDR2 YYNGEE. DNA for the CDR3: TGTGCCAGCAGCGTAAGTACACAGAATGAGCAGTTCTTC. This codes for CASSVSTQNEQFF.

The chain is built from TRBV7-8 and TRBJ1-2, with D possibly matching TRBD1 (5 bases). CDR1 and CDR2 (germline): SGHVS, FQNEAQ. Trimming stripped 3 bases from V and 8 bases from J, with 10 bases between. CDR3 length: 12 residues. In DNA, the CDR3 is TGTGCCAGCAGCTTTCAAGGGGAAGGCTACACCTTC. Translation gives CASSFQGEGYTF. Full variable domain (missing parts from reference TRBV7-8 and TRBJ1-2): GAGVSQSPRYKVAKRGQDVALRCDPISGHVSLFWYQQALGQGPEFLTYFQNEAQLDKSGLPSDRFFAERPEGSVSTLKIQRTQQEDSAVYLCASSFQGEGYTFGSGTRLTVV.

The table lists this clone with a count of one. The sample has other DNA sequences that encode this CDR3 too. This chain joins TRBV5-1 and TRBJ1-3; 7 nucleotides align to TRBD1. V was clipped by 4 bases and J by 4 bases; unmatched bases: 5. CDR3 length: 14 residues. Germline CDR1 SGHRS, CDR2 YFSETQ. The CDR3 DNA sequence: TGCGCCAGCAGCCTTGGACAGGCCGGAAACACCATATATTTT. This translates into CASSLGQAGNTIYF.

The chain is built from TRBV5-1 and TRBJ1-4; D is undetermined. This CDR3 has 13 residues. V was shortened by 4 bases and J by 0 bases, with 4 bases between the two germline ends. CDR1 and CDR2 (germline): SGHRS, YFSETQ. CDR3 sequence (DNA): TGCGCCAGCAGCCCTGCAACTAATGAAAAACTGTTTTTT. Translated: CASSPATNEKLFF.

The chain uses TRBV4-2 and TRBJ2-3, with 7 bases matching TRBD1. In germline, CDR1 is LGHNA, CDR2 YNFKEQ. The CDR3 runs 15 residues. Trimming removed 3 bases from V and 0 bases from J; junction bases left unmatched: 3. The CDR3 loop is CASSQDRLSTDTQYF. The CDR3 bases are TGTGCCAGCAGCCAGGACAGGTTGAGCACAGATACGCAGTATTTT.

The chain has TRBV7-3 and TRBJ2-1; 9 bases align to TRBD2. The CDR3 sequence is 15 residues long. V dropped 2 bases and J dropped 8; count of bases not matched to a gene: 7. Looked up from germline, CDR1 is SGHTA and CDR2 is FQGTGA. This chain's CDR3 is CASSLAGGPMDEQFF. CDR3 nucleotide sequence: TGTGCCAGCAGCTTAGCGGGGGGGCCGATGGATGAGCAGTTCTTC.

The genes are TRBV5-1 and TRBJ1-1, with D hard to call. Trimming cost V 2 bases and J 3 bases, with 11 bases left between them. The CDR3 is 14 amino acids. Per the germline V gene, CDR1 is SGHRS and CDR2 is YFSETQ. CDR3 loop: CASSFSPGDTEAFF. In nucleotides, the CDR3 is TGCGCCAGCAGCTTTTCCCCGGGAGACACTGAAGCTTTCTTT.

This chain connects TRBV2 to TRBJ1-6, with D perhaps matching TRBD1 (5 bases). The V end lost 4 bases, the J end lost 9 bases, and 19 bases lay between the germline ends. CDR1 is SNHLY, CDR2 FYNNEI, per germline. The CDR3 spans 16 residues. DNA for the CDR3: TGTGCCAGCAGTGTATCTGGGGGAGGATCTAGTTCACCCCTCCACTTT. Amino acid sequence: CASSVSGGGSSSPLHF.

This chain links TRBV6-1 with TRBJ2-5, with 11 positions matching TRBD2. Trimming cost V 8 bases and J 4 bases; bases outside gene matches: 6. The CDR3 is made up of 14 amino acids. Germline V lookup: CDR1 MNHNS, CDR2 SASEGT. For the CDR3, the DNA is TGTGCCAGCTGTCCCCTAGCGGGAGGAGAGACCCAGTACTTC. Translation: CASCPLAGGETQYF.

The chain couples TRBV5-4 to TRBJ1-4; 7 bases are shared with TRBD1. With V trimmed by 7 bases and J by 8 bases, 11 bases remained unmatched. Germline V gene data show CDR1 as SGHNT and CDR2 as YYREEE (reference sequence). This CDR3 contains 14 residues. In DNA, the CDR3 is TGTGCCAGCCGCTCCGGGACAGCCGACGAAAAACTGTTTTTT. It is translated as CASRSGTADEKLFF.

The rearrangement links TRBV5-1 to TRBJ2-7; no definite D call. Trimming removed 5 bases at V and 3 bases at J, with 15 bases between. The germline gives CDR1 SGHRS, CDR2 YFSETQ. This CDR3 has 14 residues. As DNA, the CDR3 is TGCGCCAGCAGAAGCACCCTTGGTGGCTACGAGCAGTACTTC. Translating gives CASRSTLGGYEQYF.

This clone was observed a single time. The V gene is TRBV18, the J gene TRBJ1-1; unclear D gene. The V end lost 4 bases, the J end lost 1 base, and 7 bases lay between the germline ends. This CDR3 is built from 13 residues. Germline V gene lookup returns CDR1 KGHSH and CDR2 LQKENI. DNA of the CDR3: TGTGCCAGCTCACAGAGCTCGAACACTGAAGCTTTCTTT. This codes for CASSQSSNTEAFF.

The chain carries TRBV7-9 and TRBJ2-5, with 9 bases fitting TRBD1. The V gene's germline CDR1 is SEHNR and CDR2 FQNEAQ (reference sequence). The CDR3 totals 14 residues. V lost 6 bases, J lost 3 bases, and 5 bases stayed unmatched. CDR3 protein: CASRPTGGEETQYF. DNA of the CDR3: TGTGCCAGCAGGCCTACAGGGGGCGAAGAGACCCAGTACTTC.

The chain combines TRBV10-3 with TRBJ1-2, with 7 bases identical to TRBD1. J gave up 3 bases and V 3 bases, and 4 bases lay outside the gene matches. The CDR3 consists of 14 residues. In germline, CDR1 is ENHRY, CDR2 SYGVKD. This CDR3 reads CAISDRQGHYGYTF. Here the CDR3 DNA reads TGTGCCATCAGTGACCGACAGGGCCACTATGGCTACACCTTC.

The chain employs TRBV2 and TRBJ1-2; 9 bases agree with TRBD1. Germline V gene data show CDR1 as SNHLY and CDR2 as FYNNEI. V lost 4 bases to trimming and J lost 7 bases; unmatched junction nucleotides: 10. The CDR3 loop spans 15 amino acids. CDR3 DNA sequence: TGTGCCAGCAGTGCTCGATCCGGGACAGGGACTGGCTACACCTTC. It encodes CASSARSGTGTGYTF. Full variable domain (outside the CDR3, taken from reference TRBV2 and TRBJ1-2): EPEVTQTPSHQVTQMGQEVILRCVPISNHLYFYWYRQILGQKVEFLVSFYNNEISEKSEIFDDQFSVERPDGSNFTLKIRSTKLEDSAMYFCASSARSGTGTGYTFGSGTRLTVV.

V and J are TRBV9 and TRBJ2-6, with D maybe TRBD2 (5 bases). The V gene lost 2 bases and the J gene lost 0 bases, with 6 bases spanning the gap. CDR1 is SGDLS and CDR2 is YYNGEE in the germline V gene. This CDR3 region has 15 residues. CDR3 DNA: TGTGCCAGCAGCGTCCGGGGCTCTGGGGCCAACGTCCTGACTTTC. This gives the protein CASSVRGSGANVLTF.

The table lists this clone with a few counts. The chain uses TRBV19 and TRBJ1-2; TRBD1 might be the D (6 bases). Germline V gene lookup returns CDR1 LNHDA and CDR2 SQIVND (reference sequence). The CDR3 has 14 amino acids. V was cut by 6 bases and J by 2 bases, with 13 bases left in between. The CDR3 is CASRTVQGNYGYTF. CDR3 nucleotides: TGTGCCAGTAGGACCGTCCAGGGGAACTATGGCTACACCTTC.

J is TRBJ1-4 and V is TRBV19; 8 bases map to TRBD1. Trimming removed 6 bases from V and 10 bases from J; junction bases left unmatched: 7. Germline CDR1 and CDR2: LNHDA and SQIVND (reference sequence). This CDR3 region has 13 residues. CDR3 sequence (DNA): TGTGCCAGTAGCGACAGGGGAGAGGGAAAACTGTTTTTT. Translation: CASSDRGEGKLFF.

This clone was counted only a few times. This sample also contains other DNA sequences that code for the same CDR3. The gene calls are TRBV19 and TRBJ2-7, with a weak D call TRBD1 (5 bases). From germline, CDR1 is LNHDA and CDR2 SQIVND (reference sequence). The CDR3 runs to 13 residues. The V and J ends lost 3 bases and 1 base respectively, with 7 bases between them. DNA of the CDR3: TGTGCCAGTAGTATCCCAGGGTCCTACGAGCAGTACTTC. This gives the protein CASSIPGSYEQYF.

V usage is TRBV11-2 and J usage is TRBJ2-7; D unresolved. The V and J ends lost 5 bases and 3 bases respectively, with 11 bases between them. Germline V CDR1 and CDR2: SGHAT, FQNNGV. The CDR3 extends over 13 amino acids. CDR3 bases: TGTGCCAGCAGCCCCTCCCCCCTCTACGAGCAGTACTTC. This translates into CASSPSPLYEQYF.